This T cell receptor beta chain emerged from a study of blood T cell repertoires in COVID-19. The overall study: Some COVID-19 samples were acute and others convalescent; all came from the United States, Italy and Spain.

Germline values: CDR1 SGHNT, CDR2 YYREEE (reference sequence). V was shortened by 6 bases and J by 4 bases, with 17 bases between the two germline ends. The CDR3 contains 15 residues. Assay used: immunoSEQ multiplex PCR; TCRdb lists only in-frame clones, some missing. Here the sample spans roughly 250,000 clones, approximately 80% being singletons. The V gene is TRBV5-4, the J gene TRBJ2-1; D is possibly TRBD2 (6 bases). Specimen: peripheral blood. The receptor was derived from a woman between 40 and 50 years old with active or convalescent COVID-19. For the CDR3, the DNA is TGTGCCAGCATGTATGGGACTTTACTTTACAATGAGCAGTTCTTC. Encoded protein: CASMYGTLLYNEQFF.